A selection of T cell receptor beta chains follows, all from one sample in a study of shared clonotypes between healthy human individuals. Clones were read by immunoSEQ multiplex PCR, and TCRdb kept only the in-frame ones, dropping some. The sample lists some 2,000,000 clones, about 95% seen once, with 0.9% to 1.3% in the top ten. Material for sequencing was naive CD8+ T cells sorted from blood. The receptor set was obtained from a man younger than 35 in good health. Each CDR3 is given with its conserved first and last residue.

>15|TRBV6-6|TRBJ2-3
CASSPEGGGTDTQYF
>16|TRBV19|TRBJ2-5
CASSGLAGGGGETQYF
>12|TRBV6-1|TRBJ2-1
CASRRTDDEQFF
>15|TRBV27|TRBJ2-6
CASRSRDSRFNVLTF
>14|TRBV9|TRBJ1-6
CASSVGGPGVSLHF
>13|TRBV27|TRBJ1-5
CASSWDFSQPQHF
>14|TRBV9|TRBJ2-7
CASSTGQVHDEQYF
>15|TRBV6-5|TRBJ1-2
CASSYSSQGAGGYTF
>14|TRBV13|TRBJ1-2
CASSTGRTNYGYTF
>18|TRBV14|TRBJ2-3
CASSQDGASGMVTDTQYF
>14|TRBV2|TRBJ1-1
CASSDRTGSFEAFF
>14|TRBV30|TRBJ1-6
CAWSGYRGDSPLHF
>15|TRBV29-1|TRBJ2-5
CSVVIQGLFQETQYF
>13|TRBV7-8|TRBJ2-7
CASSPVGVYEQYF
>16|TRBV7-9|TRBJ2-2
CASSPRSGSISGELFF